The 23 T cell receptor beta chains in this list originate from one sample, sequenced in a study of blood T cells in healthy people across ages. Primers used in a second PCR of about 7 to 11 cycles were a sample-barcoded 5' primer and a J-beta primer mix. TCRdb reanalysed the 5' RACE reads using MiXCR and keeps one entry per CDR3 protein. This table holds 1,500,000 or so distinct CDR3 sequences, roughly two fifths found once. Sequencing used blood. These receptors were obtained from a woman aged 18 to 35 in good health.

V is TRBV5-1 and J is TRBJ2-5, with D perhaps TRBD2 (5 bases). The V and J ends lost 5 bases and 1 base respectively, with 9 bases between them. Germline loops: CDR1 SGHRS, CDR2 YFSETQ. This CDR3 is 13 amino acids long. The CDR3 nucleotides are TGCGCCAGCAGGTTAGCGCTCCAAGAGACCCAGTACTTC. Translating gives CASRLALQETQYF.

This clonotype was recorded a few times. The CDR3 coding sequence is TGCGCCAGCAGCCAAGAGCGCAGGGTTTACTACGAGCAGTACTTC. It yields the protein CASSQERRVYYEQYF. The gene calls are TRBV4-1 and TRBJ2-5; possibly TRBD1 for D (5 bases). The J call may not be correct, given that the DNA end is closer to TRBJ2-7. The CDR3 runs to 15 residues. Looked up from germline, CDR1 is MGHRA and CDR2 is YSYEKL.

CDR3 in amino acids: CASSYLGGTYEQYF. CDR3 bases: TGTGCCAGCAGTTATTTAGGCGGAACCTACGAGCAGTACTTC. The J gene is TRBJ2-7, the V gene TRBV6-2 or TRBV6-3; D not certain. The CDR3 totals 14 residues. V was shortened by 3 bases and J by 2 bases, with 11 bases between the two germline ends. Germline V CDR1 and CDR2: MNHEY, SVGEGT.

As for this clonotype: At one end, the junction sequence differs from germline, possibly due to a read error. The chain joins TRBV6-6 to TRBJ2-3, with unresolved D. This CDR3 has 11 amino acids. Germline V gives CDR1 MNHNY, CDR2 SVGAGI (reference sequence). The CDR3 DNA reads TGTGCCAGCAGTTTTACAGATACGCGGTATTTT. It translates to CASSFTDTRYF.

This rearrangement joins TRBV28 to TRBJ2-1; 7 nucleotides agree with TRBD1. Germline values: CDR1 MDHEN, CDR2 SYDVKM. This CDR3 has 14 amino acids. The ends lost 2 bases at V and 6 bases at J; junction bases unmatched: 4. DNA for the CDR3: TGTGCCAGCAGTTTACAGGGGGTTCGCAATGAGCAGTTCTTC. This encodes CASSLQGVRNEQFF.

The chain employs TRBV7-2 and TRBJ2-7; TRBD2 agrees at 9 bases. There are 16 residues in the CDR3. Germline-derived CDR1 and CDR2 are SGHTA and FQGNSA. With V trimmed by 1 base and J by 5 bases, 9 bases remained unmatched. In DNA, the CDR3 is TGTGCCAGCAGCTTAGATTCTGGCGGGGGGGACGACGAGCAGTACTTC. Amino acids: CASSLDSGGGDDEQYF.

The table lists this clonotype with a count of one. A read error may be the cause here, since a much bigger clone is one base away. The chain couples TRBV27 to TRBJ2-1; 8 bases are a match to TRBD1. The CDR3 sequence is 13 residues long. The germline V gene has CDR1 MNHEY and CDR2 SMNVEV (reference sequence). CDR3 DNA sequence: TGTGCCAGCAGCAACAGGGGGTACAATGGGCAGTTCTTC. Protein sequence: CASSNRGYNGQFF.

This chain uses TRBV3-1 with TRBJ2-2; a weak D match, TRBD1 (5 bases). This CDR3 comprises 15 residues. Germline V lookup: CDR1 LGHDT, CDR2 YNNKEL (reference sequence). Trimming took off 3 bases at V and 6 bases at J, with 14 bases between the two ends. CDR3 nucleotides: TGTGCCAGCAGCCAGACAGCTGAGTTCCCCGGGGAGCTGTTTTTT. Translated: CASSQTAEFPGELFF. The variable domain in full, with the rest retrieved from reference TRBV3-1 and TRBJ2-2, is DTAVSQTPKYLVTQMGNDKSIKCEQNLGHDTMYWYKQDSKKFLKIMFSYNNKELIINETVPNRFSPKSPDKAHLNLHINSLELGDSAVYFCASSQTAEFPGELFFGEGSRLTVL.

The rearrangement uses TRBV29-1 and TRBJ1-1; a possible D gene is TRBD1 (5 bases). Trimming pared 4 bases from V and 0 bases from J, leaving 15 bases between. The CDR3 loop spans 15 amino acids. Germline assignment: CDR1 SQVTM and CDR2 ANQGSEA. DNA for the CDR3: TGCAGCGTTGGAGTAGGGCGACAGCTGAACACTGAAGCTTTCTTT. Amino acids: CSVGVGRQLNTEAFF.

The V call is TRBV10-3, the J call TRBJ1-5, with D maybe TRBD1 (6 bases). The CDR3 is 14 amino acids. Per the germline V gene, CDR1 is ENHRY and CDR2 is SYGVKD. With 7 bases removed from V and 2 bases from J, the gap between germline ends came to 12 bases. CDR3 nucleotide sequence: TGTGCCATCAAGGGGGGTAGTGGCAATCAGCCCCAGCATTTT. This sequence encodes CAIKGGSGNQPQHF.

Concerning this clonotype itself: The conserved phenylalanine or tryptophan normally closing the CDR3 is absent here, so this likely arose from a read error. This chain joins TRBV12-3 or TRBV12-4 and TRBJ1-2, with D maybe TRBD1 (6 bases). Trimming cost V 5 bases and J 8 bases, with 21 bases left between them. The CDR3 has 15 amino acids. CDR3 loop: CASSPARGYFDGYTL. The CDR3 DNA reads TGTGCCAGCAGTCCGGCCAGGGGATATTTCGACGGCTACACCCTC.

The sample holds a few counts of this clonotype. This chain joins TRBV7-2 and TRBJ2-7; 7 nucleotides match TRBD1. Germline trimming cut 3 bases from V and 7 bases from J; bases unmatched to any gene: 12. This CDR3 contains 15 residues. Germline V lookup: CDR1 SGHTA, CDR2 FQGNSA. CDR3 DNA sequence: TGTGCCAGCAGCTTTGCTCCCGGGCTCAGGGGGGAGCAGTACTTC. It yields the protein CASSFAPGLRGEQYF.

This clonotype was detected only a few times. The chain couples TRBV3-1 to TRBJ2-7; 7 positions agree with TRBD2. Germline trimming cut 4 bases from V and 4 bases from J; bases unmatched to any gene: 7. In germline, CDR1 is LGHDT, CDR2 YNNKEL (reference sequence). CDR3 length equals 14 residues. The CDR3 coding sequence is TGTGCCAGCAGCCGCCCAGGTAGCGGGTACGAGCAGTACTTC. It codes for CASSRPGSGYEQYF.

V and J are TRBV7-2 and TRBJ2-1; perhaps D is TRBD1 or TRBD2 (5 bases each). V lost 1 base and J 6 bases, leaving 10 bases between the germline ends. The length of the CDR3 is 14 residues. Germline V lookup: CDR1 SGHTA, CDR2 FQGNSA. As DNA, the CDR3 is TGTGCCAGCAGCTTAGACGGGGCCTCCAATGAGCAGTTCTTC. It encodes CASSLDGASNEQFF.

The chain carries TRBV20-1 and TRBJ2-1; the match to TRBD1 covers 8 bases. The V segment lost 2 bases and the J segment 10 bases; nucleotides outside the gene matches: 10. Germline CDR1 is DFQATT and CDR2 is SNEGSKA (reference sequence). The CDR3 sequence is 14 residues long. The CDR3 is CSARPRTGFGEQFF. The CDR3, as DNA: TGCAGTGCTAGACCAAGGACAGGGTTCGGGGAGCAGTTCTTC.

The chain's CDR3 is CASSAGVRSYEQYF. CDR3 in DNA: TGTGCCAGCTCGGCAGGGGTGCGCTCCTACGAGCAGTACTTC. This chain links TRBV18 with TRBJ2-7; perhaps TRBD1 as D (6 bases). There are 14 residues in the CDR3. The germline V gene has CDR1 KGHSH and CDR2 LQKENI. The V end lost 6 bases, the J end lost 0 bases, and 12 bases lay between the germline ends.

This chain connects TRBV12-5 to TRBJ2-1; D not resolved. Trimming pared 0 bases from V and 3 bases from J, leaving 6 bases between. CDR3 length: 14 residues. Germline lookup yields CDR1 LGHNT and CDR2 FRNRAP. The CDR3 sequence: CASGLVGSYNEQFF. The CDR3 nucleotides are TGTGCTAGTGGTTTGGTGGGCAGCTACAATGAGCAGTTCTTC.

This clonotype was picked up a small number of times. The chain has TRBV29-1 and TRBJ1-4; TRBD1 agrees at 7 bases. This CDR3 is 14 amino acids long. Germline V gene lookup returns CDR1 SQVTM and CDR2 ANQGSEA. With V trimmed by 4 bases and J by 3 bases, 5 bases remained unmatched. The CDR3 sequence: CSVGGQRANEKLFF. The DNA of the CDR3 is TGCAGCGTTGGGGGACAGAGGGCTAATGAAAAACTGTTTTTT.

Only a few counts were recorded for this clonotype. The gene calls are TRBV29-1 and TRBJ1-1; possible D gene TRBD1, 6 bases. CDR1 is SQVTM and CDR2 is ANQGSEA in the germline V gene. V was cut by 7 bases and J by 4 bases, with 10 bases left in between. The CDR3 runs 11 residues. CDR3 DNA sequence: TGCAGCGGAAGGACAGTCACTGAAGCTTTCTTT. Translation: CSGRTVTEAFF. Full variable domain (outside the CDR3, taken from reference TRBV29-1 and TRBJ1-1): SAVISQKPSRDICQRGTSLTIQCQVDSQVTMMFWYRQQPGQSLTLIATANQGSEATYESGFVIDKFPISRPNLTFSTLTVSNMSPEDSSIYLCSGRTVTEAFFGQGTRLTVV.

CDR3 coding DNA: TGTGCCAGCAGCTTAAACAGGGCAGTGGACACTGAAGCTTTCTTT. As protein: CASSLNRAVDTEAFF. The J gene is TRBJ1-1, the V gene TRBV5-4, with D possibly being TRBD1 (6 bases). The germline V gene has CDR1 SGHNT and CDR2 YYREEE (reference sequence). This CDR3 has 15 residues. The V and J ends lost 2 bases and 3 bases respectively, with 14 bases between them.

The V gene is TRBV5-1, the J gene TRBJ1-2; the match to TRBD1 covers 9 bases. V shed 4 bases and J 8 bases; nucleotides not matched to a gene: 15. Germline V gene sequence: CDR1 SGHRS, CDR2 YFSETQ. The CDR3 length is 16 residues. The CDR3 coding sequence is TGCGCCAGCAGCGAACCGTTGAGGGACAGGGACGGCGGCTACACCTTC. Protein product: CASSEPLRDRDGGYTF.

The J gene is TRBJ1-6, the V gene TRBV12-3 or TRBV12-4, with D maybe TRBD1 (6 bases). The CDR3 extends over 13 amino acids. Trimming pared 6 bases from V and 13 bases from J, leaving 16 bases between. Here the CDR3 reads CASSRNRAVPLHF. The CDR3 nucleotides read TGTGCCAGCAGCCGAAACAGGGCTGTGCCCCTCCACTTT.

This chain connects TRBV2 to TRBJ1-1, with D possibly matching TRBD1 (5 bases). V was shortened by 5 bases and J by 3 bases, with 13 bases between the two germline ends. This CDR3 comprises 14 residues. The V gene's germline CDR1 is SNHLY and CDR2 FYNNEI. The chain's CDR3 is CASSFHGGDTEAFF. The CDR3, as DNA: TGTGCCAGCAGTTTCCATGGAGGGGACACTGAAGCTTTCTTT.